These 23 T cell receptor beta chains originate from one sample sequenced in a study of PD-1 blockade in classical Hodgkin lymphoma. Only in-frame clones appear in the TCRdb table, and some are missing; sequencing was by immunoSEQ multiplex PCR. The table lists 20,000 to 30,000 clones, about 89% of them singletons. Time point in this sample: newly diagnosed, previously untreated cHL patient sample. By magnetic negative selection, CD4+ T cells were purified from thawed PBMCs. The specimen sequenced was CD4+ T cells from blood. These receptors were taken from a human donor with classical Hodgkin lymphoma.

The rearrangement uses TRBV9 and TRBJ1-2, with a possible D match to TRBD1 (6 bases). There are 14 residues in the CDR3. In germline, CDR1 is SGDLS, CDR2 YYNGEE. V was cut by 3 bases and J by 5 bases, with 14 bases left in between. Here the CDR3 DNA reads TGTGCCAGCAGCGCCGAGTACAGGGAGTATGGCTACACCTTC. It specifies CASSAEYREYGYTF.

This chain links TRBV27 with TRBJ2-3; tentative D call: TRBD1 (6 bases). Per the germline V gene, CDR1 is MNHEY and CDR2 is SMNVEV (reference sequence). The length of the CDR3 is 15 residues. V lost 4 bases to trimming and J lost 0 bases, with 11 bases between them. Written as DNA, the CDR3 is TGTGCCAGCAGTTGGCAGGGGTCTAGCACAGATACGCAGTATTTT. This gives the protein CASSWQGSSTDTQYF.

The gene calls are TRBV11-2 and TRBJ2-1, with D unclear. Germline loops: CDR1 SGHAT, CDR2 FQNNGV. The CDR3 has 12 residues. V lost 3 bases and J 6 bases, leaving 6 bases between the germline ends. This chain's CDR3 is CASSFVGNEQFF. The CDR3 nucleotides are TGTGCCAGCAGCTTTGTAGGCAATGAGCAGTTCTTC.

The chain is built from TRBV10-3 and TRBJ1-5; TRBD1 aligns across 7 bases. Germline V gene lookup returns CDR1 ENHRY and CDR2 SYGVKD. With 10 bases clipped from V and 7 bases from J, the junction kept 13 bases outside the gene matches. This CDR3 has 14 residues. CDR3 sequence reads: CATGLGGNGQPQHF. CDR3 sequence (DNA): TGTGCCACTGGGTTAGGGGGCAATGGACAGCCCCAGCATTTT.

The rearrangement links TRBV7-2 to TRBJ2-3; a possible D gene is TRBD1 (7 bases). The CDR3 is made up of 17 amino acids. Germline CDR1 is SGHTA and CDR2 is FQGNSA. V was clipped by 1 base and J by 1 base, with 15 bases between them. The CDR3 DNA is TGTGCCAGCAGCTTAGAAAAATTCAGGGGGGGCACAGATACGCAGTATTTT. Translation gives CASSLEKFRGGTDTQYF.

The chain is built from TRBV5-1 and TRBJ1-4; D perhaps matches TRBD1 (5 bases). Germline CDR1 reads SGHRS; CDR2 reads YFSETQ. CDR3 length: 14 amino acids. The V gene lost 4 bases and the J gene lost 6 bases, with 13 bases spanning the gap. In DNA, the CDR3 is TGCGCCAGCAGCCGGGACGGGCACGATGAAAAACTGTTTTTT. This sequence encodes CASSRDGHDEKLFF.

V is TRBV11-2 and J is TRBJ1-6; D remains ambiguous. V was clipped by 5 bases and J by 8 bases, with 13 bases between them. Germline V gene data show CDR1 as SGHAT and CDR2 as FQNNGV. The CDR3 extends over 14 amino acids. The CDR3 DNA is TGTGCCAGCAGCCGGATCCAGCGAGATTCACCCCTCCACTTT. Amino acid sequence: CASSRIQRDSPLHF.

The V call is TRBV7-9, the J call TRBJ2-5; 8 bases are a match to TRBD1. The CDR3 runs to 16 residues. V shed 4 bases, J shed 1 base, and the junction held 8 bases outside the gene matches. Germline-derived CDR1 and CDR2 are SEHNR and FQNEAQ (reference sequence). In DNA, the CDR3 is TGTGCCAGCAGCTGGACAGGGTCCATTGCCCAAGAGACCCAGTACTTC. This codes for CASSWTGSIAQETQYF.

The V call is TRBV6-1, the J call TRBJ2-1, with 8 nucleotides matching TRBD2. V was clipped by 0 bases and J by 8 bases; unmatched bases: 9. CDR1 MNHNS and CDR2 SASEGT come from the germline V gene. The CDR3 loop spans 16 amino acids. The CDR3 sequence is CASSEAGTSSGYEQFF. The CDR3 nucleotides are TGTGCCAGCAGTGAAGCGGGGACTAGTTCGGGATATGAGCAGTTCTTC.

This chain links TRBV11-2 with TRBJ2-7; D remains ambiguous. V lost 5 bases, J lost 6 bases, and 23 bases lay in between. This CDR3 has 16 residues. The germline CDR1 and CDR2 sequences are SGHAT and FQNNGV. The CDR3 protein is CASSGRSSPPRREQYF. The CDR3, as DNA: TGTGCCAGCAGCGGCCGATCGTCCCCTCCCCGGCGCGAGCAGTACTTC.

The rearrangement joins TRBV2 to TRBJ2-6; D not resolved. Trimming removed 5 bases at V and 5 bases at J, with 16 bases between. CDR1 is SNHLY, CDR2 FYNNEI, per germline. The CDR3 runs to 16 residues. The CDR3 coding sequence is TGTGCCAGCAGTAGTCCGATACAAAGTCGGGCCAACGTCCTGACTTTC. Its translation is CASSSPIQSRANVLTF.

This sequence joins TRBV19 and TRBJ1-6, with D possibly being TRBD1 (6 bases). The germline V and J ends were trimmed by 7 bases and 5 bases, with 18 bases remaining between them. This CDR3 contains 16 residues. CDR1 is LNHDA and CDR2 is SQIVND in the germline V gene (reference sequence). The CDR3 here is CASTARGARNNSPLHF. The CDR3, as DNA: TGTGCCAGTACCGCGAGGGGGGCACGGAATAATTCACCCCTCCACTTT.

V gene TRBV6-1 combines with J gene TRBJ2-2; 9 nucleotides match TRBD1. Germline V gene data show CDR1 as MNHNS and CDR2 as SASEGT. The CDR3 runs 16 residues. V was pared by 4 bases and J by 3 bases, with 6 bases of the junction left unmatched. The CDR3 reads CASSVGQGSDTGELFF. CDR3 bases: TGTGCCAGCAGTGTTGGACAGGGGAGTGACACCGGGGAGCTGTTTTTT.

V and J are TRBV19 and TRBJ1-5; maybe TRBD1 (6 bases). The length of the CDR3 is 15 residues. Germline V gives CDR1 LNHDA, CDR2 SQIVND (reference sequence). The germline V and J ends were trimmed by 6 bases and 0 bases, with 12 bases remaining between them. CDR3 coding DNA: TGTGCCAGTAGAAGAACAGGGAATAGCAATCAGCCCCAGCATTTT. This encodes CASRRTGNSNQPQHF.

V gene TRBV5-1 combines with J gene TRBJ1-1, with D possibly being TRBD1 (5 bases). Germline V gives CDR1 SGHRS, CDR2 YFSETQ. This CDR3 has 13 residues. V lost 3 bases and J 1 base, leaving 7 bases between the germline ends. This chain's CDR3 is CASSWRGNTEAFF. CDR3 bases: TGCGCCAGCAGCTGGAGGGGGAACACTGAAGCTTTCTTT.

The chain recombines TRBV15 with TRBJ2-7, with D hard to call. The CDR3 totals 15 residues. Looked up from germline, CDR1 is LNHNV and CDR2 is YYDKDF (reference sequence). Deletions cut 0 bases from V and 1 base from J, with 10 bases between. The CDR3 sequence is CATSRDVGTSYEQYF. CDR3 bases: TGTGCCACCAGCAGAGATGTGGGCACGTCCTACGAGCAGTACTTC. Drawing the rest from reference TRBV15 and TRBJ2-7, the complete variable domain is DAMVIQNPRYQVTQFGKPVTLSCSQTLNHNVMYWYQQKSSQAPKLLFHYYDKDFNNEADTPDNFQSRRPNTSFCFLDIRSPGLGDTAMYLCATSRDVGTSYEQYFGPGTRLTVT.

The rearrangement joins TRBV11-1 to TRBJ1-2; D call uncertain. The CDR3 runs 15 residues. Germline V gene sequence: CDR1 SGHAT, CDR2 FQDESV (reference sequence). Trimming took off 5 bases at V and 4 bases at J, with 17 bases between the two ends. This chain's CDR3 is CASSDEAGKTYGYTF. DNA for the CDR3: TGTGCCAGCAGCGACGAGGCTGGAAAGACCTATGGCTACACCTTC.

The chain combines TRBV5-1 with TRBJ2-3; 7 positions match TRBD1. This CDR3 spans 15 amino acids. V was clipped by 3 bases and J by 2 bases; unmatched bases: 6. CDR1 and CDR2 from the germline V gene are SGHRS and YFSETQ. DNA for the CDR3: TGCGCCAGCAGCTGGGGTGGACAGGTCACAGATACGCAGTATTTT. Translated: CASSWGGQVTDTQYF.

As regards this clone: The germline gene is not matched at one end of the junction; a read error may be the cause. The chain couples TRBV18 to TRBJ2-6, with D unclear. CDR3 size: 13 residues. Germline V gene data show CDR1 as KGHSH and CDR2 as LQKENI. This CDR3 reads CASSPPGANVLTF. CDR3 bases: TGTGCCAGCTCCCCACCCGGGGCCAACGTCCTGACTTTC.

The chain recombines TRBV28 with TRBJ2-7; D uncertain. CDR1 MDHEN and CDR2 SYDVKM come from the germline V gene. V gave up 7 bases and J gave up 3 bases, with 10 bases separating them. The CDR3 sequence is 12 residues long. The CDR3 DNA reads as TGTGCCAGCATGACCGATTACTACGAGCAGTACTTC. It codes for CASMTDYYEQYF.

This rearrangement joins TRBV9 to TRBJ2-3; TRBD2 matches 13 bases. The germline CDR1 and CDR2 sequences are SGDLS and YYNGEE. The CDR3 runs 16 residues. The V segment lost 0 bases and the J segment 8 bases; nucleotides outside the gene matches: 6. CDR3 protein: CASSVGTSGGTGTQYF. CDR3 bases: TGTGCCAGCAGCGTAGGGACTAGCGGGGGTACCGGTACGCAGTATTTT.

CDR3: CASSLTPAYYGYTF. DNA of the CDR3: TGTGCCAGCAGTTTAACGCCAGCCTACTATGGCTACACCTTC. This chain joins TRBV27 and TRBJ1-2; D is unresolved. Germline CDR1 MNHEY, CDR2 SMNVEV (reference sequence). With 2 bases removed from V and 3 bases from J, the gap between germline ends came to 10 bases. This CDR3 spans 14 amino acids.

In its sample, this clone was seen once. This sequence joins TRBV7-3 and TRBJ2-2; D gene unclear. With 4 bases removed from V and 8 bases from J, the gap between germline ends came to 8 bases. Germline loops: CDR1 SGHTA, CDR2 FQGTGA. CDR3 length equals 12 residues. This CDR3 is CASSSLLGELFF. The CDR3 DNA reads TGTGCCAGCAGCTCCCTCCTGGGGGAGCTGTTTTTT.